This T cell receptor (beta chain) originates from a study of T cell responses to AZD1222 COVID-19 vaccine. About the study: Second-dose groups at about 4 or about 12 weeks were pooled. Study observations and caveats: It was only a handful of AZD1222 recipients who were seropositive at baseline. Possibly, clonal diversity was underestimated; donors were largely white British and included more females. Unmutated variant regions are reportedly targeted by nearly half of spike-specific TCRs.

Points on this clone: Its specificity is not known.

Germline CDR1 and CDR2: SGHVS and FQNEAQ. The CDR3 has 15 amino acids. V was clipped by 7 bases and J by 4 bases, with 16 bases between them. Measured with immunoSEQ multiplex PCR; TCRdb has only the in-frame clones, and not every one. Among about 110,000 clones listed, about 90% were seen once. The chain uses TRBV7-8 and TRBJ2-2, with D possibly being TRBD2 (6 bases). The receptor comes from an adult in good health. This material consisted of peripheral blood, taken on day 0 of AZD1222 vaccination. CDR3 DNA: TGTGCCAGCAAGACTCTCCCGGGACTCACCGGGGAGCTGTTTTTT. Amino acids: CASKTLPGLTGELFF.